This T cell receptor (beta chain) was identified during a study of cytomegalovirus exposure and HLA in healthy donors. The PCR employed 60 Vbeta primers together with 13 Jbeta primers. Profiling relied on immunoSEQ multiplex PCR, and the TCRdb table lists in-frame clones only, not all of them. The sample contains roughly 150,000 clones, roughly four fifths of which appear only once. On this clone itself: Its antigen is unknown.

Study findings and constraints: Earlier analysis yielded a pattern in which most TCR beta V segments were productive about 90% or about 30% of the time.

V lost 3 bases and J lost 2; bases outside the gene matches: 9. There are 18 residues in the CDR3. Germline CDR1 and CDR2: SQVTM and ANQGSEA. Sequencing input: PBMCs. This receptor was obtained from a man between 50 and 59 years old in good health and CMV-seropositive. The gene calls are TRBV29-1 and TRBJ2-6; 11 bases align to TRBD2. DNA for the CDR3: TGCAGCGTTGAGGTGGGGGGACTAGCGGATCCTGGGGCCAACGTCCTGACTTTC. Residues: CSVEVGGLADPGANVLTF.